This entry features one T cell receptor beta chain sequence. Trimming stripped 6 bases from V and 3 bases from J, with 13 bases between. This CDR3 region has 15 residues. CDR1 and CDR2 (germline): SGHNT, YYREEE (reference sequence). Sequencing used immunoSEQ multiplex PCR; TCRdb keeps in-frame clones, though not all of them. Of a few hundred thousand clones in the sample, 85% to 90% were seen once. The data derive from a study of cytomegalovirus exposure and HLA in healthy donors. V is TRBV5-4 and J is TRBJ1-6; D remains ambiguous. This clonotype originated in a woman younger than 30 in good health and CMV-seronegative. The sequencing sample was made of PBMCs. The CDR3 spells CASKLTGSYNSPLHF. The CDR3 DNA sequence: TGTGCCAGCAAATTAACGGGAAGCTATAATTCACCCCTCCACTTT.